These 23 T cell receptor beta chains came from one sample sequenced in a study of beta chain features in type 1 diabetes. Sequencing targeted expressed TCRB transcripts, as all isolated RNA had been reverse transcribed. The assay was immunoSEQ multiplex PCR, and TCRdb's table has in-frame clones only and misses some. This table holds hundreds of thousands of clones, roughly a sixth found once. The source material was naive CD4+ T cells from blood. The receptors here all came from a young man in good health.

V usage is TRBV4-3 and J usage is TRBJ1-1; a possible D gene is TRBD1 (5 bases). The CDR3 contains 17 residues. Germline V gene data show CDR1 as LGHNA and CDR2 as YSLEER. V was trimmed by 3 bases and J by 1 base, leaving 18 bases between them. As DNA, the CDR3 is TGCGCCAGCAGCCACCGAGCCCCAGGCAGGGCGAACACTGAAGCTTTCTTT. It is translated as CASSHRAPGRANTEAFF.

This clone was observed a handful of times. DNA for the CDR3: TGCGCCAGCAGTGAGATAGGGGGCAGGACCTACGAGCAGTACTTC. Residues: CASSEIGGRTYEQYF. The gene calls are TRBV10-2 and TRBJ2-7, with TRBD1 identical over 7 bases. Germline CDR1 WSHSY, CDR2 SAAADI. V lost 2 bases, J lost 2 bases, and 6 bases stayed unmatched. The length of the CDR3 is 15 residues.

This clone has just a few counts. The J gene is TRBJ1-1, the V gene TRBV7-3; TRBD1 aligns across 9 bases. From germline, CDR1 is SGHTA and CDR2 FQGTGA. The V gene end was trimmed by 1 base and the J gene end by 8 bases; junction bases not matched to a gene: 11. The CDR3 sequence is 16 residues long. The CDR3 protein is CASSLMGTGTGIEAFF. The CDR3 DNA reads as TGTGCCAGCAGCTTAATGGGAACCGGGACAGGGATCGAAGCTTTCTTT. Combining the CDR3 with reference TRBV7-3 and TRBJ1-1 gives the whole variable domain GAGVSQTPSNKVTEKGKYVELRCDPISGHTALYWYRQSLGQGPEFLIYFQGTGAADDSGLPNDRFFAVRPEGSVSTLKIQRTERGDSAVYLCASSLMGTGTGIEAFFGQGTRLTVV.

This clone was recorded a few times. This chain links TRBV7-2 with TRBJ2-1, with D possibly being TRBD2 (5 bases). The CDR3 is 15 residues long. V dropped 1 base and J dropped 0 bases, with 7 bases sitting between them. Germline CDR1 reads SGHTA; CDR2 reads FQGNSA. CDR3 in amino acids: CASSLEGSSYNEQFF. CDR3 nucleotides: TGTGCCAGCAGCTTAGAAGGGAGCTCCTACAATGAGCAGTTCTTC.

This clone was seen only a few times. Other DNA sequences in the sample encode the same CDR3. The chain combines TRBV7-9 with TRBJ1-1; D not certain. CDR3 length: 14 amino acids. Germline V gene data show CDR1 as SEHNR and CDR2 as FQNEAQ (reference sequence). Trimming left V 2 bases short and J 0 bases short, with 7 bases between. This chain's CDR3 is CASSLKGVNTEAFF. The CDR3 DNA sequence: TGTGCCAGCAGCTTAAAGGGAGTGAACACTGAAGCTTTCTTT.

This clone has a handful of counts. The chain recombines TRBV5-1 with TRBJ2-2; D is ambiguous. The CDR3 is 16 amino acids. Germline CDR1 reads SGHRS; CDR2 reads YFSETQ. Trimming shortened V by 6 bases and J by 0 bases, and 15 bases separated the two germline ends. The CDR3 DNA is TGCGCCAGCATAACGGGCCTGACTCCGAACACCGGGGAGCTGTTTTTT. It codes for CASITGLTPNTGELFF.

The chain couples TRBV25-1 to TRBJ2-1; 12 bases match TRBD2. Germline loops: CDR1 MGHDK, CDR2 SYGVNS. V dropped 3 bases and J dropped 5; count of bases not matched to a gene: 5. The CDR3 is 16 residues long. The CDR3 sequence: CASSELAGGINNEQFF. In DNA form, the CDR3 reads TGTGCCAGCAGTGAGCTAGCGGGAGGGATAAACAATGAGCAGTTCTTC.

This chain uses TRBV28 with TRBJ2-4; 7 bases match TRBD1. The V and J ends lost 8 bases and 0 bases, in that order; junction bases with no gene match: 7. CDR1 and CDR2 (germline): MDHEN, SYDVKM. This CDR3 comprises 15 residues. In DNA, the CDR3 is TGTGCCAGCTCCGGGACAGACTTAGCCAAAAACATTCAGTACTTC. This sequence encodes CASSGTDLAKNIQYF.

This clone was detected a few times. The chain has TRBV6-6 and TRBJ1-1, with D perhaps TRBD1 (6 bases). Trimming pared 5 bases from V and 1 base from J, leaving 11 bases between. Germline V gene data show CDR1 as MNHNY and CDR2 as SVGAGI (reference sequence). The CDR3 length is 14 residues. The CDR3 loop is CASSRTARNTEAFF. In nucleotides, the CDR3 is TGTGCCAGCAGTCGGACAGCAAGGAACACTGAAGCTTTCTTT.

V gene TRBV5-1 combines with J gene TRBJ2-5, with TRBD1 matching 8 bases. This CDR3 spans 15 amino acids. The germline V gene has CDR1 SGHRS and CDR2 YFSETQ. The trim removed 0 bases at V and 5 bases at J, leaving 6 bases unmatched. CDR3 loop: CASSLGTGRMETQYF. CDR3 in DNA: TGCGCCAGCAGCTTGGGGACAGGGCGTATGGAGACCCAGTACTTC.

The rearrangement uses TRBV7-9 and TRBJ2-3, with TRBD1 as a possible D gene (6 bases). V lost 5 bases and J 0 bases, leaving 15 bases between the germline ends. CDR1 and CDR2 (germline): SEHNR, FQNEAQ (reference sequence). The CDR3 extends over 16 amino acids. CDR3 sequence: CASSLHRVTSTDTQYF. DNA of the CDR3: TGTGCCAGCAGCCTACACAGGGTAACTAGCACAGATACGCAGTATTTT.

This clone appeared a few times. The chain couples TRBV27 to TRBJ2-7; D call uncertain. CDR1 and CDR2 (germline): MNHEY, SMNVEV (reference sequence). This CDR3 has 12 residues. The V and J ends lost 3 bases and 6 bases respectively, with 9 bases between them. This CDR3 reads CASSFGRSEQYF. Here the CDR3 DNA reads TGTGCCAGCAGTTTTGGCAGGTCCGAGCAGTACTTC.

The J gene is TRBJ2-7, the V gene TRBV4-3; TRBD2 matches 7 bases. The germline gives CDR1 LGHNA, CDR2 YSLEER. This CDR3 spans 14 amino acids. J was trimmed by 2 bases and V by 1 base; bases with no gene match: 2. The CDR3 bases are TGCGCCAGCAGCCAAGTAGCGGGCACCTACGAGCAGTACTTC. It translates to CASSQVAGTYEQYF.

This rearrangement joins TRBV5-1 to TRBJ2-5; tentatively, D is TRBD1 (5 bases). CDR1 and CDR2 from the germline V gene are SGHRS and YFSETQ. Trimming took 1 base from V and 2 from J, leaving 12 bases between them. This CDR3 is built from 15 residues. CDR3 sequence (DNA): TGCGCCAGCAGCTTGCAAGGGGCCCCGCAAGAGACCCAGTACTTC. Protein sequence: CASSLQGAPQETQYF. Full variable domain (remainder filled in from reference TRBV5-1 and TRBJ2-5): KAGVTQTPRYLIKTRGQQVTLSCSPISGHRSVSWYQQTPGQGLQFLFEYFSETQRNKGNFPGRFSGRQFSNSRSEMNVSTLELGDSALYLCASSLQGAPQETQYFGPGTRLLVL.

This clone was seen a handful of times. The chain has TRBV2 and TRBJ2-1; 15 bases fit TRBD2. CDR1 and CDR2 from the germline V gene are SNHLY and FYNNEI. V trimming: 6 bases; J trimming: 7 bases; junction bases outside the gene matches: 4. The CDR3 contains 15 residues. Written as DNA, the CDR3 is TGTGCCAGCAGGGGACTAGCGGGAGGTAAGAATGAGCAGTTCTTC. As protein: CASRGLAGGKNEQFF.

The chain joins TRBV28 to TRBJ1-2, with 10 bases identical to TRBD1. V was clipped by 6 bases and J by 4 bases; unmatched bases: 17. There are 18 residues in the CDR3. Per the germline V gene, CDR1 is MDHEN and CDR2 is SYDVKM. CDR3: CASREDYRQGAFGYGYTF. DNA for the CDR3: TGTGCCAGCAGGGAGGACTACCGACAGGGGGCCTTCGGCTATGGCTACACCTTC.

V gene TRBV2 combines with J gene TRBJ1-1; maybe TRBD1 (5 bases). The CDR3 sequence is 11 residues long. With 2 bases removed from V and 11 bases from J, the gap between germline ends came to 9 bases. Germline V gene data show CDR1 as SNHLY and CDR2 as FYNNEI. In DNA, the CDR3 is TGTGCCAGCAGTGAAATTGAGGGGGCTTTCTTT. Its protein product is CASSEIEGAFF.

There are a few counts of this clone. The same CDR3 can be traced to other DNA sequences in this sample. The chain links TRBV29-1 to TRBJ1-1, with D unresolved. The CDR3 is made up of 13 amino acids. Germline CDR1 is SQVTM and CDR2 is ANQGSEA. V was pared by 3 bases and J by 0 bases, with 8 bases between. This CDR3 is CSVEREMNTEAFF. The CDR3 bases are TGCAGCGTTGAGAGAGAAATGAACACTGAAGCTTTCTTT. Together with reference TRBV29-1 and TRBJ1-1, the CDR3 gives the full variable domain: SAVISQKPSRDICQRGTSLTIQCQVDSQVTMMFWYRQQPGQSLTLIATANQGSEATYESGFVIDKFPISRPNLTFSTLTVSNMSPEDSSIYLCSVEREMNTEAFFGQGTRLTVV.

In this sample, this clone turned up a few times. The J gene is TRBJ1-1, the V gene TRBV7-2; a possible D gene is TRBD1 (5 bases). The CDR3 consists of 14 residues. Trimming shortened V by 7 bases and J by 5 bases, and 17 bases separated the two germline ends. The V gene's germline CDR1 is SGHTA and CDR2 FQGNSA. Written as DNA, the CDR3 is TGTGCCAGCACCACAAGGGGCAGAGGAACTGAAGCTTTCTTT. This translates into CASTTRGRGTEAFF.

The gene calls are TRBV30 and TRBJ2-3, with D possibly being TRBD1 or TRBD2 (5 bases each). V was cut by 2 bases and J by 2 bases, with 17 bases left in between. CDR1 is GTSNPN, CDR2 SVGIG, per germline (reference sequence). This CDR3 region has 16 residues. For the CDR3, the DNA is TGTGCCTGGAGTTCGGGGCCGTCCCTGTCCACAGATACGCAGTATTTT. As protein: CAWSSGPSLSTDTQYF.

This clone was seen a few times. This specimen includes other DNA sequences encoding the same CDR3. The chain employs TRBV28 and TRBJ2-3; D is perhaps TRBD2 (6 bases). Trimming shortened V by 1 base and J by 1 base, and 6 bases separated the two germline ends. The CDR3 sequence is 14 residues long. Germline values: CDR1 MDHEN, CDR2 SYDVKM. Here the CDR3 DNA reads TGTGCCAGCAGTTTATCGGGGGGCACAGATACGCAGTATTTT. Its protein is CASSLSGGTDTQYF. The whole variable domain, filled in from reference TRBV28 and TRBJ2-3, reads DVKVTQSSRYLVKRTGEKVFLECVQDMDHENMFWYRQDPGLGLRLIYFSYDVKMKEKGDIPEGYSVSREKKERFSLILESASTNQTSMYLCASSLSGGTDTQYFGPGTRLTVL.

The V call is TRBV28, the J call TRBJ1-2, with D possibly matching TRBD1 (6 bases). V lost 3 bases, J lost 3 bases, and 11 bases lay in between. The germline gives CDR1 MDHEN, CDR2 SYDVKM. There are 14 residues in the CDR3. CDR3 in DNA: TGTGCCAGCAGTTTGTCTGGACAGTACTATGGCTACACCTTC. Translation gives CASSLSGQYYGYTF.

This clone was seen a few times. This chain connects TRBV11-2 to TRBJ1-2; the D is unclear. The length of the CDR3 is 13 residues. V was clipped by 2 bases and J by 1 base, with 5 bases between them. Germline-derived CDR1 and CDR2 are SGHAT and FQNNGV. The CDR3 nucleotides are TGTGCCAGCAGCTTAAACTTTAACTATGGCTACACCTTC. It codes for CASSLNFNYGYTF. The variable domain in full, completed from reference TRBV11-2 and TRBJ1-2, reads EAGVAQSPRYKIIEKRQSVAFWCNPISGHATLYWYQQILGQGPKLLIQFQNNGVVDDSQLPKDRFSAERLKGVDSTLKIQPAKLEDSAVYLCASSLNFNYGYTFGSGTRLTVV.